These 6 T cell receptor beta chains share one sample of origin, sequenced in a study of T-cell reconstitution after alpha-beta-depleted transplantation in children. Molecular barcoding with unique molecular identifiers was used for the TCRbeta library. From the PCR reads, TCRdb called clonotypes with MiXCR, one entry per CDR3 protein. The sample consists of about a million distinct CDR3 sequences, about 29% of them appearing once. The sequencing used PBMCs, mostly from graft donor cells, collected 360 days after TCRalphabeta/CD19-depleted stem cell transplant. The receptors derive from a boy under two years old who had a stem cell transplant for SCID, so the T cells may come from the graft donor.

The chain combines TRBV20-1 with TRBJ1-2; D remains ambiguous. The CDR3 is 13 residues long. The V gene lost 1 base and the J gene lost 1 base, with 7 bases spanning the gap. Looked up from germline, CDR1 is DFQATT and CDR2 is SNEGSKA (reference sequence). Written as DNA, the CDR3 is TGCAGTGCTAGAGGGGCGGGTAACTATGGCTACACCTTC. It specifies CSARGAGNYGYTF.

The J gene is TRBJ1-2, the V gene TRBV5-1, with no clear D. Germline CDR1 reads SGHRS; CDR2 reads YFSETQ. Trimming stripped 4 bases from V and 5 bases from J, with 12 bases between. This CDR3 has 13 amino acids. As DNA, the CDR3 is TGCGCCAGCAGCCCCACGTCCGGGTATGGCTACACCTTC. It encodes CASSPTSGYGYTF.

This clonotype was detected a few times. The rearrangement uses TRBV5-1 and TRBJ1-3; 8 bases are a match to TRBD1. Per germline, CDR1 SGHRS and CDR2 YFSETQ. The CDR3 length is 16 residues. V shed 4 bases and J 0 bases; nucleotides not matched to a gene: 6. The CDR3 here is CASSLGTGLSGNTIYF. The DNA of the CDR3 is TGCGCCAGCAGCCTGGGGACAGGTCTCTCTGGAAACACCATATATTTT. Using reference TRBV5-1 and TRBJ1-3 for the parts outside the CDR3, the full variable domain is KAGVTQTPRYLIKTRGQQVTLSCSPISGHRSVSWYQQTPGQGLQFLFEYFSETQRNKGNFPGRFSGRQFSNSRSEMNVSTLELGDSALYLCASSLGTGLSGNTIYFGEGSWLTVV.

This clonotype appeared a few times. The gene calls are TRBV6-2 or TRBV6-3 and TRBJ2-6; D is unclear. The germline gives CDR1 MNHEY, CDR2 SVGEGT. V lost 5 bases and J 4 bases, leaving 9 bases between the germline ends. This CDR3 region has 14 residues. In DNA, the CDR3 is TGTGCCAGCAGTGGTCGGCAAGGGGCCAACGTCCTGACTTTC. Translating it yields CASSGRQGANVLTF.

This clonotype was found a few times. The chain joins TRBV20-1 to TRBJ2-1; D gene uncertain. The germline gives CDR1 DFQATT, CDR2 SNEGSKA (reference sequence). Trimming removed 8 bases from V and 6 bases from J, with 20 bases in between. This CDR3 region has 14 residues. The CDR3 here is CSSTAWKEGNEQFF. The DNA for the CDR3 is TGCAGTTCAACTGCCTGGAAAGAAGGCAATGAGCAGTTCTTC.

This clonotype was found a few times. The chain recombines TRBV10-3 with TRBJ1-2; TRBD1 matches at 7 bases. This CDR3 contains 12 residues. The trim removed 8 bases at V and 6 bases at J, leaving 6 bases unmatched. Germline values: CDR1 ENHRY, CDR2 SYGVKD. CDR3 nucleotide sequence: TGTGCCATCTACGGGACAGACCATGGCTACACCTTC. This gives the protein CAIYGTDHGYTF.